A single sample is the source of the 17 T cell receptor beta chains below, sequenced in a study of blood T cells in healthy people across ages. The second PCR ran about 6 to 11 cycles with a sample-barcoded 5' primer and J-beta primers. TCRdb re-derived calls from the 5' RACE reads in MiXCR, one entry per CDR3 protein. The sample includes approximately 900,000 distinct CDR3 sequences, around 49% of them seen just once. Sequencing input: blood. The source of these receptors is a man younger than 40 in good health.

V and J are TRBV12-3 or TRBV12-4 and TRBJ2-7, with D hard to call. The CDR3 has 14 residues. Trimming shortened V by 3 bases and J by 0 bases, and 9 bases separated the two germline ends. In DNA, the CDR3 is TGTGCCAGCAGTTTTCAGGCCTTCTCCTACGAGCAGTACTTC. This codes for CASSFQAFSYEQYF.

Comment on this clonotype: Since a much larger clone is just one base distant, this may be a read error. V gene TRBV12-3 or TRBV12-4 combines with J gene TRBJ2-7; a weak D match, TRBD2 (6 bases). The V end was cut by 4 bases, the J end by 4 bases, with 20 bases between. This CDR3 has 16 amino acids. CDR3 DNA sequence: TGTGCCAGCAGTTCCCCTGGCGGGGCCCTGTCGTACGAGCAGTACTTC. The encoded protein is CASSSPGGALSYEQYF.

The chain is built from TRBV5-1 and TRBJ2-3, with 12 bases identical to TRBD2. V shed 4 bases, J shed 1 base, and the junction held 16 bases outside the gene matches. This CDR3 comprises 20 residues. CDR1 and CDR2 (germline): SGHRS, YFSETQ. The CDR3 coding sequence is TGCGCCAGCAGCCCGAATCCTACTAGCGGGGGGCCCCGACGCACAGATACGCAGTATTTT. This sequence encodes CASSPNPTSGGPRRTDTQYF.

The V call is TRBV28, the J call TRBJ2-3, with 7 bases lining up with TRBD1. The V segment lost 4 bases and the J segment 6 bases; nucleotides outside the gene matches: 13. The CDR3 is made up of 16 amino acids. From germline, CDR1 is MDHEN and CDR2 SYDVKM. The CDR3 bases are TGTGCCAGCAGTTCCGCCGTGGGACAGACTTTCGATACGCAGTATTTT. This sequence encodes CASSSAVGQTFDTQYF.

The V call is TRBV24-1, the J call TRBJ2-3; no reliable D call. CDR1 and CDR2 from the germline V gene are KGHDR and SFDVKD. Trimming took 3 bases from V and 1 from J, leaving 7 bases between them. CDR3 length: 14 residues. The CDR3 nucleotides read TGTGCCACCAGTGATCAGGCAGGCACAGATACGCAGTATTTT. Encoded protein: CATSDQAGTDTQYF.

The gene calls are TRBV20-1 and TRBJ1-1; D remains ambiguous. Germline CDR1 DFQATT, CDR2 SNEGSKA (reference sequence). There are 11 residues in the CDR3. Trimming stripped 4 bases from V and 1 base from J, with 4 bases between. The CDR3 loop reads CSATGNTEAFF. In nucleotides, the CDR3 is TGCAGTGCTACAGGGAACACTGAAGCTTTCTTT.

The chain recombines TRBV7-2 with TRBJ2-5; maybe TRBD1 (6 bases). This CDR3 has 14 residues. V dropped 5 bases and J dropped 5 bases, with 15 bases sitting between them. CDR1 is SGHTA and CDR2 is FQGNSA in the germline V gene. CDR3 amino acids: CASSPTDSWETQYF. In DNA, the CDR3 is TGTGCCAGCAGCCCCACGGACAGTTGGGAGACCCAGTACTTC. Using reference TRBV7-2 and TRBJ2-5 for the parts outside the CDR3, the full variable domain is GAGVSQSPSNKVTEKGKDVELRCDPISGHTALYWYRQSLGQGLEFLIYFQGNSAPDKSGLPSDRFSAERTGGSVSTLTIQRTQQEDSAVYLCASSPTDSWETQYFGPGTRLLVL.

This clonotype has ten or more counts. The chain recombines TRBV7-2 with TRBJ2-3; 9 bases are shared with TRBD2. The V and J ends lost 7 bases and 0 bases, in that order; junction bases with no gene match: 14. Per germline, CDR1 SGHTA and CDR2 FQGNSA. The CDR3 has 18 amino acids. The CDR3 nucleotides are TGTGCCAGCAAGAGACTTAGAGTAGCGGGGGTAAGCACAGATACGCAGTATTTT. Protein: CASKRLRVAGVSTDTQYF. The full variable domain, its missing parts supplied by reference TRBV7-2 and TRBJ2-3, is GAGVSQSPSNKVTEKGKDVELRCDPISGHTALYWYRQSLGQGLEFLIYFQGNSAPDKSGLPSDRFSAERTGGSVSTLTIQRTQQEDSAVYLCASKRLRVAGVSTDTQYFGPGTRLTVL.

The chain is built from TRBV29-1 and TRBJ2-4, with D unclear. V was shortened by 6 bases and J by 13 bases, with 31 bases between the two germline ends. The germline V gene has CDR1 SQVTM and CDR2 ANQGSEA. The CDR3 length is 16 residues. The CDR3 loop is CSVPNPQASFDNEQYF. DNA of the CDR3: TGCAGCGTCCCTAATCCCCAAGCCAGCTTCGACAATGAGCAGTACTTC.

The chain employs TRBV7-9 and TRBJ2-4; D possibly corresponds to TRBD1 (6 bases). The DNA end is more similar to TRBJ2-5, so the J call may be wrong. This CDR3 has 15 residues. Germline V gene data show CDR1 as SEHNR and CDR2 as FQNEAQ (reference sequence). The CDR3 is CASSLYSTGQETQYF. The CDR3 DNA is TGTGCCAGCAGCTTATATTCTACAGGGCAAGAGACCCAGTACTTC.

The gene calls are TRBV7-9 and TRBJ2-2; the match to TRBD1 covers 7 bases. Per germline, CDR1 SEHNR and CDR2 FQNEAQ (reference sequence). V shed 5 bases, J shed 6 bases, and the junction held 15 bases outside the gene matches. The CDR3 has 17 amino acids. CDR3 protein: CASSNTGTALCAGELFF. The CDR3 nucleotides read TGTGCCAGCAGCAACACTGGGACAGCATTGTGCGCCGGGGAGCTGTTTTTT.

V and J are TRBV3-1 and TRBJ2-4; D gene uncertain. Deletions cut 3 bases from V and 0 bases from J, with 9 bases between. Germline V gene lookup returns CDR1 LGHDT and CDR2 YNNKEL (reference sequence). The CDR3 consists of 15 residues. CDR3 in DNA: TGTGCCAGCAGCCATCGGACGTTAGCCAAAAACATTCAGTACTTC. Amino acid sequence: CASSHRTLAKNIQYF.

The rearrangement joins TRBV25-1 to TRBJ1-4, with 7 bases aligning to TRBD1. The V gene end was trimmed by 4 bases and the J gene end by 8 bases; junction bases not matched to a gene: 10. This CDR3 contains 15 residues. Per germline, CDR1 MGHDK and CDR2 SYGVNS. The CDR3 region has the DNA TGTGCCAGCAGTGCCAAGGGGGCAGGCGCCGAAAAACTGTTTTTT. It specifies CASSAKGAGAEKLFF.

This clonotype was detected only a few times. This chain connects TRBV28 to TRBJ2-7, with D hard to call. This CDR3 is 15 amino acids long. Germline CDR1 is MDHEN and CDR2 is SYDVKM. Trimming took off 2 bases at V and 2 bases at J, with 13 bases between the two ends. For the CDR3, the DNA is TGTGCCAGCAGTTTAGCGAACAGAGCCACCTACGAGCAGTACTTC. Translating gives CASSLANRATYEQYF.

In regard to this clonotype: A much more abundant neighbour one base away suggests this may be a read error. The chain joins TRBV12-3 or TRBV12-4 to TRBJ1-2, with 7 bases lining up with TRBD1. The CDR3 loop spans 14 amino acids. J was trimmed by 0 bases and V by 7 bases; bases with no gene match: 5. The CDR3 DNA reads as TGTGCCAGCACCCTTGGACAGGCTAACTATGGCTACACCTTC. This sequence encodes CASTLGQANYGYTF.

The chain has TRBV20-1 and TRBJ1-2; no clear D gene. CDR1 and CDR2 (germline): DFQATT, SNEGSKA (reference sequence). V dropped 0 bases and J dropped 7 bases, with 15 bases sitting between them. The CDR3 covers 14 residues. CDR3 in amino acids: CSAREGMRMSGYTF. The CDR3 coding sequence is TGCAGTGCTAGAGAAGGGATGAGGATGAGTGGCTACACCTTC.

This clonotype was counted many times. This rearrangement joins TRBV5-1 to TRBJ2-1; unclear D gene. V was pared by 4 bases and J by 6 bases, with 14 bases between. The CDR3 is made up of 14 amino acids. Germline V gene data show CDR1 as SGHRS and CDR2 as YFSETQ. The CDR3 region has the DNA TGCGCCAGCAGCGCACAAATGATAGGCAATGAGCAGTTCTTC. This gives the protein CASSAQMIGNEQFF.